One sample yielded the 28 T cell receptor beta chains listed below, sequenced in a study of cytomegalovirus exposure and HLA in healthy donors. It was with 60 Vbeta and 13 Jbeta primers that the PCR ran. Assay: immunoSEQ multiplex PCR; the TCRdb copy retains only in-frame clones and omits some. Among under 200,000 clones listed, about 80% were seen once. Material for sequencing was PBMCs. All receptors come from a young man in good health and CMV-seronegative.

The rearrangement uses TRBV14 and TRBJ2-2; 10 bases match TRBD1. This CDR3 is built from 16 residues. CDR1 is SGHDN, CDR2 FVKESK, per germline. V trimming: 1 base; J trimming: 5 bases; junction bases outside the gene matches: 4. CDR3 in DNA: TGTGCCAGCAGCCAAGTTTCGGGACAGGGGACCGGGGAGCTGTTTTTT. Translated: CASSQVSGQGTGELFF. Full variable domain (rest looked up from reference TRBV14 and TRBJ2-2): EAGVTQFPSHSVIEKGQTVTLRCDPISGHDNLYWYRRVMGKEIKFLLHFVKESKQDESGMPNNRFLAERTGGTYSTLKVQPAELEDSGVYFCASSQVSGQGTGELFFGEGSRLTVL.

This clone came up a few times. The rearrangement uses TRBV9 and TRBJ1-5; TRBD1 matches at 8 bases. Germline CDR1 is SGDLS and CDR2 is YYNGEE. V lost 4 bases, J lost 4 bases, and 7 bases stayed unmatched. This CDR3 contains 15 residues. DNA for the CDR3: TGTGCCAGCAGCTCAGGACAGGGAGCGAATCAGCCCCAGCATTTT. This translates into CASSSGQGANQPQHF.

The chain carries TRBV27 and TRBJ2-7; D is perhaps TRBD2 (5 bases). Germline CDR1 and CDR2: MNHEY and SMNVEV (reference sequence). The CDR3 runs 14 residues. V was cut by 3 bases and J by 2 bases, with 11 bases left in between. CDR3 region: CASSFAGIAYEQYF. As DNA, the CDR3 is TGTGCCAGCAGTTTCGCGGGCATAGCCTACGAGCAGTACTTC.

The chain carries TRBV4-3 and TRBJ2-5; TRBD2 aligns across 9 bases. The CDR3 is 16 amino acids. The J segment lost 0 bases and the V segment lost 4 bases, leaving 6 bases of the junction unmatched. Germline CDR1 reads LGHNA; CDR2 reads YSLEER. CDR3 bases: TGCGCCAGCAGCCGAAGACTAGCGGTGGACCAAGAGACCCAGTACTTC. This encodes CASSRRLAVDQETQYF.

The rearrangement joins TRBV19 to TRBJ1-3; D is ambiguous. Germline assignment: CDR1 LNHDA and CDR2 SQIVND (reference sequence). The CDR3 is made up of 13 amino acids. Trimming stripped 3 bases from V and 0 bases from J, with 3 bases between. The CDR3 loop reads CASSIRSGNTIYF. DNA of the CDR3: TGTGCCAGTAGTATCCGCTCTGGAAACACCATATATTTT.

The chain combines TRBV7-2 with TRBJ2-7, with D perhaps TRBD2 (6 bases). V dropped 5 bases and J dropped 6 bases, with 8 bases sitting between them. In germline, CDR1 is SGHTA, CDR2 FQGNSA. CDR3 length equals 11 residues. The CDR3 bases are TGTGCCAGCAGCACGCGGGGCGAGCAGTACTTC. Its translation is CASSTRGEQYF.

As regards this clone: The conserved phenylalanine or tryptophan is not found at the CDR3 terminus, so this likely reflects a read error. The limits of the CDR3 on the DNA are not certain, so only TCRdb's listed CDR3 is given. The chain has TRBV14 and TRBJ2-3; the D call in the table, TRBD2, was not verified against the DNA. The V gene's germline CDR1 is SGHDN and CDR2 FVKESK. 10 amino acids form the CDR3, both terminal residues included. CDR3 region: CASSLSSSGS.

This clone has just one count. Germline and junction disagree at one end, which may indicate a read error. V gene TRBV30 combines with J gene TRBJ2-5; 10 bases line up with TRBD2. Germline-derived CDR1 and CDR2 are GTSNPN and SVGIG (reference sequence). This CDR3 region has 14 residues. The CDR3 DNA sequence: TGTGCCGGGAGACTAGCGGGTGCCTCGGAGACCCAGTACTTC. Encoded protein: CAGRLAGASETQYF. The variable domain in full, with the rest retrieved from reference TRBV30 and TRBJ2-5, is SQTIHQWPATLVQPVGSPLSLECTVEGTSNPNLYWYRQAAGRGLQLLFYSVGIGQISSEVPQNLSASRPQDRQFILSSKKLLLSDSGFYLCAGRLAGASETQYFGPGTRLLVL.

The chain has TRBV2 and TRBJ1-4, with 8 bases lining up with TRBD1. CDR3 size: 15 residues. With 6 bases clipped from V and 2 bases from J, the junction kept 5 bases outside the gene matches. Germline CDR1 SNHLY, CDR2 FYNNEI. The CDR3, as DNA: TGTGCCAGCAGACGACAGGGGACGACTAATGAAAAACTGTTTTTT. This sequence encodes CASRRQGTTNEKLFF.

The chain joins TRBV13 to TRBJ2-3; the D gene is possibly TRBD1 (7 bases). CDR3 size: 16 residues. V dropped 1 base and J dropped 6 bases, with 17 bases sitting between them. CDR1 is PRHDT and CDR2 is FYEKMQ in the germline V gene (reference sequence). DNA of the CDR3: TGTGCCAGCAGCTTAGATCTCGGGGGACAGTCGGATACGCAGTATTTT. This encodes CASSLDLGGQSDTQYF.

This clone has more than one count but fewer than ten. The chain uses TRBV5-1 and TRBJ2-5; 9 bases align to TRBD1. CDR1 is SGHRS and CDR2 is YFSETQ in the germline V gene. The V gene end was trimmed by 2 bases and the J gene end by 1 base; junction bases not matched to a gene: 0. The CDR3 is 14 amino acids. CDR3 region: CASSLQGAQETQYF. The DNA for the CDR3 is TGCGCCAGCAGCTTACAGGGGGCCCAAGAGACCCAGTACTTC.

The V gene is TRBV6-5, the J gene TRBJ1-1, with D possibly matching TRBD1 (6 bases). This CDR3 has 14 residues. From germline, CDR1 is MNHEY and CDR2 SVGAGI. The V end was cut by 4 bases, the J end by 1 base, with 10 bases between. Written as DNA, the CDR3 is TGTGCCAGCAGTTTCAGGGGAGAGAACACTGAAGCTTTCTTT. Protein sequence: CASSFRGENTEAFF.

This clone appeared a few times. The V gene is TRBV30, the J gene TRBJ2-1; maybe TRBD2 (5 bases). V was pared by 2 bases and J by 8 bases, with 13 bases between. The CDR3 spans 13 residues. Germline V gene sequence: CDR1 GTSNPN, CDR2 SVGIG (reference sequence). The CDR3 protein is CAWSRLRGDEQFF. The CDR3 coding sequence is TGTGCCTGGAGTAGGCTACGGGGTGATGAGCAGTTCTTC.

CDR3 sequence (DNA): TGTGCCAGCAGCGTGGGACAGGGGGCCTACGAGCAGTACTTC. Its translation: CASSVGQGAYEQYF. J is TRBJ2-7 and V is TRBV7-6, with 11 bases aligning to TRBD1. V shed 5 bases and J 2 bases; nucleotides not matched to a gene: 2. Germline V CDR1 and CDR2: SGHVS, FNYEAQ. This CDR3 is built from 14 residues.

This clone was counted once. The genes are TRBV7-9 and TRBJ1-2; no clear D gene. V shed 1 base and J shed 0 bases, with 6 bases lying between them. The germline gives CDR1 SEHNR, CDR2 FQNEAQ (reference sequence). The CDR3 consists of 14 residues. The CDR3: CASSLEQTNYGYTF. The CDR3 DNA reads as TGTGCCAGCAGCTTAGAACAGACTAACTATGGCTACACCTTC. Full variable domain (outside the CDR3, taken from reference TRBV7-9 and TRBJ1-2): DTGVSQNPRHKITKRGQNVTFRCDPISEHNRLYWYRQTLGQGPEFLTYFQNEAQLEKSRLLSDRFSAERPKGSFSTLEIQRTEQGDSAMYLCASSLEQTNYGYTFGSGTRLTVV.

The CDR3 nucleotides are TGTGCCAGCAGCCTCTATAACCCCTACGAGCAGTACTTC. The encoded protein is CASSLYNPYEQYF. The chain links TRBV5-6 to TRBJ2-5, with no clear D. The assigned J gene may be wrong: the sequence end matches TRBJ2-7 better. This CDR3 region has 13 residues. Germline V lookup: CDR1 SGHDT, CDR2 YYEEEE.

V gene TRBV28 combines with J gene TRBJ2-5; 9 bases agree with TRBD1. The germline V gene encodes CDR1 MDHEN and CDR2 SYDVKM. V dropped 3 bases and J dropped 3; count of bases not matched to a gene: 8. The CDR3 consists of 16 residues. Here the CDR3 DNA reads TGTGCCAGCAGTTTCCCCGCCGGGACAGGGAAAGAGACCCAGTACTTC. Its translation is CASSFPAGTGKETQYF.

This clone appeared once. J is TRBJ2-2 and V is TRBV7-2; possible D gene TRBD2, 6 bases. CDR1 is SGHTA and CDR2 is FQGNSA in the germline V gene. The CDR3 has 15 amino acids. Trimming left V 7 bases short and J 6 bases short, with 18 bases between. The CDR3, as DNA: TGTGCCAGCATCACTTACGGGACTCGAGCCGGGGAGCTGTTTTTT. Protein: CASITYGTRAGELFF.

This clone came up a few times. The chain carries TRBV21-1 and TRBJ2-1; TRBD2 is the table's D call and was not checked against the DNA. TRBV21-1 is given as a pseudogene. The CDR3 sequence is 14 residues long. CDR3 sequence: CASSKDLGTSGSVF. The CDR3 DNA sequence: TGTGCCAGCAGCAAAGACTTGGGGACTAGCGGGAGTGTCTTC.

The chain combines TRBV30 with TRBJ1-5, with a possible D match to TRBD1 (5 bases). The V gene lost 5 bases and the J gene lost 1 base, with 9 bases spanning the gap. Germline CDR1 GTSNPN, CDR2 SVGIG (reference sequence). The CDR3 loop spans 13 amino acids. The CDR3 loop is CAWGGLSNQPQHF. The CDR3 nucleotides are TGTGCCTGGGGGGGGTTAAGCAATCAGCCCCAGCATTTT.

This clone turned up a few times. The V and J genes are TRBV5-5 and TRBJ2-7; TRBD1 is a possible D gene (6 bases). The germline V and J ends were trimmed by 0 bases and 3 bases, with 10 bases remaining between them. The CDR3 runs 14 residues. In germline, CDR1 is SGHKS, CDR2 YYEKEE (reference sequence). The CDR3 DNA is TGTGCCAGCAGCTTGGAGGGCAGGGGCTACGAGCAGTACTTC. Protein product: CASSLEGRGYEQYF.

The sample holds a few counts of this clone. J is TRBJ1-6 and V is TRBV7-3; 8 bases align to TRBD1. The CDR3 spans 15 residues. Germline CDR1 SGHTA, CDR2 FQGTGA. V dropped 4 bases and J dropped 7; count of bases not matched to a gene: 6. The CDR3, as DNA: TGTGCCAGCAGCTCGACAGGGGCTAAGAATTCACCCCTCCACTTT. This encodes CASSSTGAKNSPLHF.

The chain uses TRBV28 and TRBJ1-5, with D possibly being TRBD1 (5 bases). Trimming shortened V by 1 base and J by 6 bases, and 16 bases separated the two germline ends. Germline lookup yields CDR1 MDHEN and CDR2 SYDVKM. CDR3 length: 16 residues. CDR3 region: CASSLFYGGVLQPQHF. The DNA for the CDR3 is TGTGCCAGCAGTTTATTTTACGGGGGGGTACTTCAGCCCCAGCATTTT.

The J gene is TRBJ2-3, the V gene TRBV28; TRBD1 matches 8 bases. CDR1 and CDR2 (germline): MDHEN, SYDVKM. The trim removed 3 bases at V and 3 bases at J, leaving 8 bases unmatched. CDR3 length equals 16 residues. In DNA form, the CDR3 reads TGTGCCAGCAGTTTGATTGGGACAGGAAGAACAGATACGCAGTATTTT. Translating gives CASSLIGTGRTDTQYF.

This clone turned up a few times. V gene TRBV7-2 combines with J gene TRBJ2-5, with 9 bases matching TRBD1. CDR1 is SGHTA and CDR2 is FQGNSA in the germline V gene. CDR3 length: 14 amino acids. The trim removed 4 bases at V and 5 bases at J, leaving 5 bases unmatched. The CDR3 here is CASSSDRGGETQYF. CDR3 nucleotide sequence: TGTGCCAGCAGCTCGGACAGGGGTGGGGAGACCCAGTACTTC.

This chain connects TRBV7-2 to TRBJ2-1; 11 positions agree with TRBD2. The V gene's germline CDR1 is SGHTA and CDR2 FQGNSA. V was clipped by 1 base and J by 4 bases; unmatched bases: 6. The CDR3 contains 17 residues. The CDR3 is CASSLVVGTSGYNEQFF. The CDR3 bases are TGTGCCAGCAGCTTAGTTGTAGGGACTAGCGGATACAATGAGCAGTTCTTC.

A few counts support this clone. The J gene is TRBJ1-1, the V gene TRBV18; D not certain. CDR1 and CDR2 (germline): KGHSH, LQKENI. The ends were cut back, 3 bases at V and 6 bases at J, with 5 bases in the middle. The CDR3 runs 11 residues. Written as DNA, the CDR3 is TGTGCCAGCTCACCGTTAGCTGAAGCTTTCTTT. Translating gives CASSPLAEAFF.

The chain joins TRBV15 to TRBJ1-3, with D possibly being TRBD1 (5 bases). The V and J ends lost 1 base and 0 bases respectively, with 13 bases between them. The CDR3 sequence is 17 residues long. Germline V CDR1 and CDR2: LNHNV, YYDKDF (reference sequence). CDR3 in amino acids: CATSRGTPGGSGNTIYF. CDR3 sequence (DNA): TGTGCCACCAGCAGAGGTACCCCCGGGGGCTCTGGAAACACCATATATTTT.